This T cell receptor beta chain was sequenced in a study of blood T cell repertoires in COVID-19. Per germline, CDR1 SGHAT and CDR2 FQNNGV. The V and J ends lost 6 bases and 5 bases, in that order; junction bases with no gene match: 13. The CDR3 consists of 16 residues. Original methodology: Amplification of reference gene primers was used by the study to estimate nucleated cell counts. Method: immunoSEQ multiplex PCR; TCRdb's copy keeps in-frame clones and lacks some. V, J and clone size reflect that table, while D and trimming were determined from the DNA. The sample consists of about 130,000 clones, 87% of them appearing once.

This receptor was taken from an older woman with acute or convalescent COVID-19. The specimen sequenced was peripheral blood. The rearrangement joins TRBV11-2 to TRBJ2-7, with 10 nucleotides matching TRBD2. The chain's CDR3 is CASRPSGRAGVHEQYF. DNA for the CDR3: TGTGCCAGCAGACCCAGCGGGAGGGCCGGAGTCCACGAGCAGTACTTC.